A single sample is the source of the 19 T cell receptor beta chains below, sequenced in a study of T cell changes during pregnancy in multiple sclerosis. Clones were sequenced by immunoSEQ multiplex PCR, and TCRdb holds only the in-frame ones, with some missing. There are about 27,000 clones in the sample; 85% to 90% occur only once, and approximately 17% lies in the top ten. The sequencing here drew on CD8+ T cells from peripheral blood mononuclear cells, taken in the second trimester of pregnancy. The origin of the receptors is a female donor with multiple sclerosis, enrolled in a pregnancy study.

The rearrangement joins TRBV28 to TRBJ1-2, with 7 bases that match TRBD1. Germline values: CDR1 MDHEN, CDR2 SYDVKM. The CDR3 is 16 residues long. The trim removed 6 bases at V and 4 bases at J, leaving 14 bases unmatched. Written as DNA, the CDR3 is TGTGCCAGCAGCCTTTTAAGACAGGGCGTTTCCTATGGCTACACCTTC. Translation: CASSLLRQGVSYGYTF.

The CDR3 DNA reads as TGTGCCAGCAGCTTAGAGCAGGGGGCTATGTCCTACAATGAGCAGTTCTTC. Its translation is CASSLEQGAMSYNEQFF. The rearrangement joins TRBV7-9 to TRBJ2-1, with 8 bases fitting TRBD1. The CDR3 sequence is 17 residues long. Unmatched junction bases numbered 6, after V lost 1 base and J lost 1 base. Germline V gives CDR1 SEHNR, CDR2 FQNEAQ (reference sequence).

Note on this clone: At one boundary the junction diverges from the germline segment, which might be a read error. V and J are TRBV10-2 and TRBJ2-7, with 14 nucleotides matching TRBD2. Germline V gene lookup returns CDR1 WSHSY and CDR2 SAAADI. This CDR3 comprises 12 residues. Here the CDR3 reads CASSEGLAGGHF. As DNA, the CDR3 is TGCGCCAGCAGTGAGGGACTAGCGGGAGGACACTTC.

The chain couples TRBV28 to TRBJ1-4; 8 bases fit TRBD1. CDR3 length: 16 amino acids. The germline CDR1 and CDR2 sequences are MDHEN and SYDVKM. V lost 4 bases to trimming and J lost 4 bases; unmatched junction nucleotides: 8. The CDR3 is CASSSSRGQGNEKLFF. The CDR3 DNA sequence: TGTGCCAGCAGTTCGTCCAGGGGGCAGGGTAATGAAAAACTGTTTTTT.

A few counts support this clone. The chain links TRBV6-1 to TRBJ2-5; TRBD1 matches at 9 bases. This CDR3 has 15 amino acids. With V trimmed by 1 base and J by 1 base, 1 base remained unmatched. Germline CDR1 and CDR2: MNHNS and SASEGT. The CDR3 DNA follows: TGTGCCAGCAGTGAAGTGACAGGGGGCCAAGAGACCCAGTACTTC. This codes for CASSEVTGGQETQYF.

The chain uses TRBV15 and TRBJ2-3, with a tentative D call TRBD2 (6 bases). Germline assignment: CDR1 LNHNV and CDR2 YYDKDF (reference sequence). Trimming removed 3 bases from V and 0 bases from J, with 16 bases in between. The length of the CDR3 is 17 residues. CDR3: CATSSPPGGASTDTQYF. CDR3 DNA: TGTGCCACCAGCAGCCCTCCCGGCGGGGCGAGCACAGATACGCAGTATTTT.

The chain combines TRBV28 with TRBJ2-1, with a tentative D call TRBD1 (6 bases). The germline CDR1 and CDR2 sequences are MDHEN and SYDVKM. The CDR3 is 16 residues long. V was trimmed by 6 bases and J by 0 bases, leaving 15 bases between them. CDR3 nucleotide sequence: TGTGCCAGCAGATCGGGACACTGGAGCTCCTACAATGAGCAGTTCTTC. It yields the protein CASRSGHWSSYNEQFF.

The CDR3 DNA reads as TGTGCCAGTAGTGGGGGACAGGACCCATCCTACTATGGCTACACCTTC. This codes for CASSGGQDPSYYGYTF. V and J are TRBV19 and TRBJ1-2, with TRBD1 matching 8 bases. V was clipped by 5 bases and J by 3 bases; unmatched bases: 11. Germline loops: CDR1 LNHDA, CDR2 SQIVND (reference sequence). CDR3 length: 16 amino acids.

The CDR3 coding sequence is TGTGCCAGCAGTTTAGGGACAGACTACGAGCAGTACTTC. It yields the protein CASSLGTDYEQYF. The chain couples TRBV27 to TRBJ2-7; 7 nucleotides align to TRBD1. This CDR3 comprises 13 residues. Unmatched junction bases numbered 1, after V lost 2 bases and J lost 3 bases. From germline, CDR1 is MNHEY and CDR2 SMNVEV (reference sequence).

The chain is built from TRBV7-9 and TRBJ2-7, with D possibly TRBD2 on 5 matching bases. Germline CDR1 SEHNR, CDR2 FQNEAQ (reference sequence). This CDR3 has 14 residues. The V and J ends lost 5 bases and 2 bases respectively, with 13 bases between them. The CDR3 sequence: CASSPRDYAYEQYF. CDR3 nucleotide sequence: TGTGCCAGCAGCCCACGGGATTATGCCTACGAGCAGTACTTC.

The chain joins TRBV19 to TRBJ2-6; D is undetermined. The germline gives CDR1 LNHDA, CDR2 SQIVND (reference sequence). The CDR3 extends over 16 amino acids. The V end was cut by 0 bases, the J end by 0 bases, with 6 bases between. The CDR3 nucleotides read TGTGCCAGTAGTATAGATGACACCTCTGGGGCCAACGTCCTGACTTTC. The encoded protein is CASSIDDTSGANVLTF. The whole variable domain, filled in from reference TRBV19 and TRBJ2-6, reads DGGITQSPKYLFRKEGQNVTLSCEQNLNHDAMYWYRQDPGQGLRLIYYSQIVNDFQKGDIAEGYSVSREKKESFPLTVTSAQKNPTAFYLCASSIDDTSGANVLTFGAGSRLTVL.

CDR3 residues: CAISPLVHDTDTQYF. DNA of the CDR3: TGTGCCATCTCGCCCCTAGTCCACGACACAGATACGCAGTATTTT. The V gene is TRBV10-3, the J gene TRBJ2-3; D is unresolved. V was shortened by 8 bases and J by 2 bases, with 17 bases between the two germline ends. From germline, CDR1 is ENHRY and CDR2 SYGVKD. The CDR3 contains 15 residues.

V and J are TRBV27 and TRBJ2-4; 7 bases are a match to TRBD1. This CDR3 region has 13 residues. The J segment lost 14 bases and the V segment lost 5 bases, leaving 12 bases of the junction unmatched. From germline, CDR1 is MNHEY and CDR2 SMNVEV (reference sequence). The CDR3 loop is CASSGAPRQGEYF. The CDR3 nucleotides read TGTGCCAGCAGTGGTGCCCCTCGACAGGGCGAGTACTTC.

V usage is TRBV28 and J usage is TRBJ1-2; TRBD1 aligns across 9 bases. Germline V lookup: CDR1 MDHEN, CDR2 SYDVKM. The CDR3 is 14 amino acids. Trimming removed 2 bases from V and 7 bases from J; junction bases left unmatched: 5. DNA for the CDR3: TGTGCCAGCAGTTTACACAGGGGGCAGATTGGCTACACCTTC. Residues: CASSLHRGQIGYTF.

In DNA form, the CDR3 reads TGTGCCAGCCGGGGACAGGGGCCGTATGGCTACACCTTC. As protein: CASRGQGPYGYTF. This chain uses TRBV27 with TRBJ1-2; 10 bases map to TRBD1. The germline CDR1 and CDR2 sequences are MNHEY and SMNVEV (reference sequence). Unmatched junction bases numbered 5, after V lost 8 bases and J lost 5 bases. The length of the CDR3 is 13 residues.

The chain couples TRBV2 to TRBJ2-7; D may be TRBD1 (5 bases). The CDR3 has 12 amino acids. V shed 7 bases and J shed 3 bases, with 10 bases lying between them. Germline CDR1 and CDR2: SNHLY and FYNNEI. The CDR3 DNA reads as TGTGCCAGCAAAGGGGCCCACTACGAGCAGTACTTC. Its translation is CASKGAHYEQYF.

The J gene is TRBJ2-7, the V gene TRBV28; TRBD1 matches at 9 bases. Losses at the gene ends were 4 bases for V and 3 bases for J; bases not matched to a gene: 4. Germline CDR1 reads MDHEN; CDR2 reads SYDVKM. The CDR3 runs to 14 residues. The CDR3 reads CASSSWDRVYEQYF. As DNA, the CDR3 is TGTGCCAGCAGTTCCTGGGACAGGGTCTACGAGCAGTACTTC.

The chain has TRBV11-2 and TRBJ1-5; no clear D gene. The CDR3 extends over 14 amino acids. The V end lost 1 base, the J end lost 8 bases, and 12 bases lay between the germline ends. The V gene's germline CDR1 is SGHAT and CDR2 FQNNGV. CDR3 sequence (DNA): TGTGCCAGCAGCTTAGCTGGCAACAAGAAGCCCCAGCATTTT. It translates to CASSLAGNKKPQHF. Full variable domain (rest looked up from reference TRBV11-2 and TRBJ1-5): EAGVAQSPRYKIIEKRQSVAFWCNPISGHATLYWYQQILGQGPKLLIQFQNNGVVDDSQLPKDRFSAERLKGVDSTLKIQPAKLEDSAVYLCASSLAGNKKPQHFGDGTRLSIL.

The chain has TRBV5-6 and TRBJ2-7; 7 bases agree with TRBD1. CDR3 size: 16 residues. Germline V lookup: CDR1 SGHDT, CDR2 YYEEEE. V lost 0 bases to trimming and J lost 4 bases; unmatched junction nucleotides: 10. In nucleotides, the CDR3 is TGTGCCAGCAGCTTGGATAAGACAGGGTTCTTATACGAGCAGTACTTC. Its protein is CASSLDKTGFLYEQYF.